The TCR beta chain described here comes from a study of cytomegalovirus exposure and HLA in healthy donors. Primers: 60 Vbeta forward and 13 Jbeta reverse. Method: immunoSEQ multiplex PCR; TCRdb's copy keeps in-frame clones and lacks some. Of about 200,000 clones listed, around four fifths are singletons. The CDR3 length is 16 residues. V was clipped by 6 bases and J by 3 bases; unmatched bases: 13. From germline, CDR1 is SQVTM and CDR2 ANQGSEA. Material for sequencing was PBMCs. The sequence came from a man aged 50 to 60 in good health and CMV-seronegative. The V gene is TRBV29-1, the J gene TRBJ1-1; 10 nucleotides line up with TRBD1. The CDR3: CSVKKDRGREDTEAFF. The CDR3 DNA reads TGCAGCGTCAAAAAGGACAGGGGGAGAGAGGACACTGAAGCTTTCTTT.